This note documents a single TCR beta chain sequence. Its binding antigen is unknown. Base qualities are not provided; no much larger clone lies one nucleotide away. The entry originates in a study of cytomegalovirus exposure and HLA in healthy donors (dated by TCRdb to 2015 to 2018). For the study in its entirety: An earlier analysis of approximately 600 of the donors reported about 250 Gb of sequence data and around 110 million unique TCR beta sequences from 150 million to 200 million T cells. Roughly 300 gigabases of sequencing data and tens of millions of unique TCR sequences made up an early release that covered 500 to 700 HLA-typed donors. Among the approximately 420 genotyped donors, roughly 80% belonged to the genetic ancestry cluster associated with self-reported Caucasian donors. The study aimed to test whether signatures of past pathogen exposure could be identified by cataloging public T cell receptors. The study used immunosequencing to profile the T cell repertoires of around 600 subjects and linked those repertoires to cytomegalovirus serostatus. In addition to the first cohort of several hundred subjects, a separate validation cohort of approximately 120 different subjects was used. To predict cytomegalovirus infection status, the study combined high-throughput TCR immunosequencing, statistical association of individual TCRs with disease status, and machine learning. To study patterns of TCR occurrence, a later analysis re-analyzed previously published TCR beta repertoires from around 660 donors and added high-resolution HLA genotyping. Rather than drawing on any new phenotypic data, the later analysis identified candidate immune exposures from TCR beta sequences and the way those sequences occurred across donors. To decide whether each TCR beta V gene segment behaved as functional or pseudogenic, an earlier analysis of 587 of the donors relied on high-throughput TCR beta sequencing. Alongside the repertoire data, information on donor age, sex, ethnicity and CMV serostatus was compiled. In a later genetic analysis, genome-wide SNP genotypes for about 55% of the roughly 700 donors were used, and that subset was treated as a discovery cohort. Every discovery cohort repertoire had been produced on one sequencing platform. HLA typing covered class I and class II loci at four-digit resolution. The number of typed donors differed by locus: roughly 620-640 for A, B, C, DRB1 and DQB1; 500 to 550 for DQA1; some 610 for DPA1; and roughly 490 for DPB1. A handful of DR-DQ haplotypes were handled as single units for association and clustering because linkage in the cohort was strong. Among around 400 genotyped donors of the cohort, an average of around 240,000 unique TCR beta nucleotide sequences were sequenced per donor, 15% to 20% of them non-productive.

The library was produced with the immunoSEQ multiplex PCR assay. For the multiplex PCR, a mixture combining 60 forward primers for TCR Vbeta segments and 13 reverse primers for TCR Jbeta segments was used. Amplification of the CDR3 region of rearranged TCR beta genes was performed with a multiplex PCR assay on genomic DNA. On the Illumina HiSeq System, the amplified TCR beta libraries were sequenced as 87-base-pair reads. In the paper's pipeline: Across the 700 or so repertoires, a later analysis counted tens of millions of unique TCR beta chains, roughly 11 million of which were shared by at least two donors. A nearest-neighbor algorithm error-corrected the raw reads and collapsed the reads into unique sequences, merging closely related sequences to remove PCR and sequencing errors. Alignment of CDR3 sequences to IMGT reference sequences was used to assign V, D and J gene segments. For a sequence to be retained, at least a six-nucleotide match to both a V gene segment and a J gene segment was required. Rearrangements were called productive when the CDR3 lacked stop codons and stayed in frame with V and J; all others were non-productive. Following IMGT convention, CDR3 was defined as the stretch from the second conserved V-encoded cysteine up to the conserved J-encoded phenylalanine. Sequences without an unambiguous match to a single V gene segment were excluded from the earlier analysis of over 500 of the donors. In an earlier analysis of approximately 590 of the donors, V segments were called functional above 56.7% productive rearrangements and were called segregating when the between-donor standard deviation exceeded 5%. A statistical classification framework was developed to diagnose cytomegalovirus status using the catalog of TCR beta chain sequences. In a later analysis, V and J genes were assigned by comparing TCR nucleotide sequences against IMGT/GENE-DB human TR gene sequences. Using the TCRdist pipeline, a later analysis assigned CDR3 sequences along with most-parsimonious VDJ recombination scenarios. In a later analysis, every TCR beta chain was defined by the combination of its CDR3 amino acid sequence and its V-gene family, and reads without a unique V-gene family were dropped. In a later analysis, 450 to 600 highly shared, low-generation-probability nucleotide sequences were removed to address suspected cross-contamination and a sequencing artifact. A later analysis calculated a clonal expansion index for each public chain from normalized within-repertoire ranks of inferred template counts. A later analysis computed generation probabilities with a VDJ recombination model fitted to out-of-frame rearrangements, and checked the results against IGoR. In a later analysis, hypergeometric tests were used to score TCR-TCR, TCR-HLA and TCR-CMV co-occurrence, with a repertoire-size bias correction applied to TCR pairs. A later analysis estimated false discovery rates by permuting HLA or CMV assignments 20 times. A later analysis grouped co-occurring TCRs with DBSCAN, adding TCRdist sequence similarity when clustering within HLA-allele-positive subsets. Repertoires with fewer than 30,000 or more than 120,000 public chains were left out of co-occurrence clustering, as were several repertoires with anomalous nucleotide sharing. What TCRdb holds here is the immuneACCESS table cut down to in-frame rearrangements. Part of the clones is not present; checked against another copy, under half of the missing clones reflect an unresolved V gene, and the others are unexplained. That table is the source of V, J and clone size, and D and trimming were worked out from the DNA. This sample is represented by around 110,000 clones; approximately 76% of them were singletons. The ten largest make up less than 2.5% of the sample.

The cohort was made up of 666 healthy bone marrow donors. At the time of sampling, every cohort member was nominally healthy, though immune exposures that went unrecorded were likely present. The donor tested CMV seronegative, placing the donor among the 350 or so seronegative members of the cohort. A peripheral blood sample was collected from each donor, and TCR beta sequencing was performed on peripheral blood mononuclear cells. The Qiagen DNeasy Blood Extraction Kit was used to extract genomic DNA from the blood cell samples. Paper-wide results and their limitations: In this cohort, only TCR beta chains were sequenced, and detectable features were limited by the absence of alpha or paired-chain data. Because HLA typing was missing for some donors at each locus, association tests included only the typed subset. The study gave a list of under 200 TCR beta chains associated with cytomegalovirus. Specific HLA alleles were associated with 15,000 to 20,000 TCR beta sequences at a false discovery rate of 0.05 in a later analysis. Compared with equally common non-associated chains, HLA-associated TCR beta chains in a later analysis were more clonally expanded and had lower generation probabilities. A further reported finding was that TCR beta sequences accurately predicted the HLA-A and HLA-B alleles for most subjects in the first cohort. Immune exposure information for the cohort was limited to CMV serostatus. While some public TCRs were present in many individuals, most TCR sequences turned up only very rarely across donors. In a later analysis, TCR association rates were found to vary across HLA loci, with the most associated TCRs seen for DRB1 alleles and the fewest for HLA-C alleles. Strong co-occurrence of HLA alleles, especially DR and DQ, made assigning TCR associations to individual alleles difficult. According to a later analysis, most CMV-associated TCR beta chains appeared to be HLA-restricted, and the HLA associations seemed to be driven largely by CMV exposure. The sequencing pipeline was judged likely to have produced a cluster of highly shared sequence variants as a technical artifact. Correlated functional status among segregating V segments might reflect linkage disequilibrium, but an unknown experimental factor could not be ruled out. A later analysis reported that several top co-occurrence clusters appeared linked to parvovirus B19, influenza, CMV and Epstein-Barr virus. Three of the identified cytomegalovirus-associated TCR beta chains were confirmed in vitro to be specific for cytomegalovirus antigens. An association between a missense DCLRE1C variant and V-gene and J-gene trimming of TCR beta chains was found in a later genetic analysis and replicated in an independent cohort. In an earlier analysis of 587 of the donors, most TCR beta V segments were observed in productive rearrangements about 87% or about 30% of the time, broadly matching IMGT annotations. In a later genetic analysis, fewer N-insertions in productive TCRs were reported among donors in an Asian-associated ancestry cluster than the roughly 700-donor mean. In both the original and validation cohorts, the classifier was reported to diagnose cytomegalovirus status with high specificity and sensitivity. Seventeen rarely observed V segments, including chromosome 9 orphons, were excluded from the earlier analysis of several hundred of the donors because counts were too low. Roughly uniform sequencing depth across donors was assumed in presence/absence analyses, although this assumption may not hold. It was suggested by the authors that the approach could potentially be generalized to other disease states and immunological phenotypes.

Sequencing used PBMCs. The source is a man aged 18 to 30 in good health and CMV-seronegative.

The CDR3 reads CASSADRATNEKLFF. DNA sequence: TGTGCCAGCAGTGCCGACAGGGCCACTAATGAAAAACTGTTTTTT. This receptor chain uses TRBV6-5 and TRBJ1-4; TRBD1 aligns with 7 central bases. Based on the germline V gene, the CDR1 and CDR2 sequences are MNHEY and SVGAGI. Measured from the cysteine to the phenylalanine, the CDR3 is 15 residues long. Left in the record is the CDR3 DNA by itself, 45 bases read in frame from the first base. Trimming takes 5 bases off V and 2 bases off J; junction bases not matched to a gene: 5.